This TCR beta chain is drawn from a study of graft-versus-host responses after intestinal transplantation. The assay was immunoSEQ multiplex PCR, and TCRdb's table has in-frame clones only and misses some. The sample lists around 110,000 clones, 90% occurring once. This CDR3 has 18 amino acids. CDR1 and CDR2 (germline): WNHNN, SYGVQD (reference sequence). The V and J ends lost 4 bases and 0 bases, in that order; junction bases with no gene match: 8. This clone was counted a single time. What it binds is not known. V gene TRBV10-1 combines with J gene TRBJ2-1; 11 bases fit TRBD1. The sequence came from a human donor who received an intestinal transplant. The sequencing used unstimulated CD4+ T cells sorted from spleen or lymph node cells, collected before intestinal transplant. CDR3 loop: CASSGSGTGGDSYNEQFF. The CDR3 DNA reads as TGCGCCAGCAGTGGGTCCGGGACAGGGGGGGACTCCTACAATGAGCAGTTCTTC.